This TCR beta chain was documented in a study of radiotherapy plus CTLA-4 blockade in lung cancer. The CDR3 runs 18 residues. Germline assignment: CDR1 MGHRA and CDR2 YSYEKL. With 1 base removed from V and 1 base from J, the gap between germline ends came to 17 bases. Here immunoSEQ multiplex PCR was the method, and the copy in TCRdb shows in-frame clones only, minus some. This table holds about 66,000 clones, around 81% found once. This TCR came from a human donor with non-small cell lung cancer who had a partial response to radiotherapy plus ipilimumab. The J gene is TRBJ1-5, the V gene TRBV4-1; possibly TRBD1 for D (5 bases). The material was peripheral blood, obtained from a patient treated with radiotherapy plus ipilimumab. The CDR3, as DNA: TGCGCCAGCAGCCAAGTGGGCCCCGGCGGGGGAAGCAATCAGCCCCAGCATTTT. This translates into CASSQVGPGGGSNQPQHF.